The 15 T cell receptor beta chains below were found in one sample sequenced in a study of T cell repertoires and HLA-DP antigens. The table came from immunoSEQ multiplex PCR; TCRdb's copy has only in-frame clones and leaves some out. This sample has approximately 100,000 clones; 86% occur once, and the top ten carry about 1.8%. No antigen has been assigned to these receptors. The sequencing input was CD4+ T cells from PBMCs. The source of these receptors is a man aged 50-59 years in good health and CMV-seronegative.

This chain's CDR3 is CASSLDTKSYEQYF. The CDR3 DNA reads TGTGCCAGCAGCTTAGATACTAAGTCCTACGAGCAGTACTTC. The V call is TRBV4-2, the J call TRBJ2-7, with no clear D. This CDR3 has 14 amino acids. Deletions cut 5 bases from V and 1 base from J, with 12 bases between. Per the germline V gene, CDR1 is LGHNA and CDR2 is YNFKEQ.

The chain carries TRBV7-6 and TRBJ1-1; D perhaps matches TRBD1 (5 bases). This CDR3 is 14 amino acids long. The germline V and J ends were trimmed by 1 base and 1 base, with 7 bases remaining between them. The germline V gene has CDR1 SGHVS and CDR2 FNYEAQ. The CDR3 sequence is CASSLGRANTEAFF. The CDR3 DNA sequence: TGTGCCAGCAGCTTAGGCAGGGCGAACACTGAAGCTTTCTTT.

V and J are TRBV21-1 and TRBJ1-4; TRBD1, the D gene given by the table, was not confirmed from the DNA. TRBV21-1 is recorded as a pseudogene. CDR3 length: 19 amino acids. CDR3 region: CASSKARTGRDRDNEKLFF. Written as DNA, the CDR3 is TGTGCCAGCAGCAAAGCCCGGACAGGGAGGGATAGGGATAATGAAAAACTGTTTTTT.

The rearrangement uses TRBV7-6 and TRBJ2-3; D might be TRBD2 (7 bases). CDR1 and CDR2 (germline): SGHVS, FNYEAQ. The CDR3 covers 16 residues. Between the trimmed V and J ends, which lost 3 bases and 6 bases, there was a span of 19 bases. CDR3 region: CASSLGGQSEMDTQYF. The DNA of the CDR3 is TGTGCCAGCAGCTTGGGGGGGCAGTCGGAAATGGATACGCAGTATTTT. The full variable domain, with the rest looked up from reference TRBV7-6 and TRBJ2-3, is GAGVSQSPRYKVTKRGQDVALRCDPISGHVSLYWYRQALGQGPEFLTYFNYEAQQDKSGLPNDRFSAERPEGSISTLTIQRTEQRDSAMYRCASSLGGQSEMDTQYFGPGTRLTVL.

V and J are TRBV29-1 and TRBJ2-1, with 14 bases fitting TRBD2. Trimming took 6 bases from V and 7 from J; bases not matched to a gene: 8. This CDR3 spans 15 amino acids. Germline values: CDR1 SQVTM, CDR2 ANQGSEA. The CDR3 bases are TGCAGCGTCTCGGGACTAGCGGGAGTATCTAATGAGCAGTTCTTC. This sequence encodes CSVSGLAGVSNEQFF.

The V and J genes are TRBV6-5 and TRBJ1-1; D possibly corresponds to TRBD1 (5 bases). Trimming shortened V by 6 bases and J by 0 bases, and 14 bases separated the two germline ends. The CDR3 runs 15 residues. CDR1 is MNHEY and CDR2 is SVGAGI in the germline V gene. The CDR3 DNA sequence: TGTGCCAGCAGGATCCTGGGACGGGTGAACACTGAAGCTTTCTTT. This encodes CASRILGRVNTEAFF.

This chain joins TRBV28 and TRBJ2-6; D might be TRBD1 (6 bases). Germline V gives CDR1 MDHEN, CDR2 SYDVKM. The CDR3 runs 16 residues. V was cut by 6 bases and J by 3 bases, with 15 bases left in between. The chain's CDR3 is CASSPTGFSGANVLTF. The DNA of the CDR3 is TGTGCCAGCAGCCCGACAGGTTTCAGTGGGGCCAACGTCCTGACTTTC.

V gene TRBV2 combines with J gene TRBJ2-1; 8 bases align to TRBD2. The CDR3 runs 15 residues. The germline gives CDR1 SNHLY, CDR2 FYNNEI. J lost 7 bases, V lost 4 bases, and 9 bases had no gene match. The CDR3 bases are TGTGCCAGCAGTGGAAACGGGAGGGCCGGGAATGAGCAGTTCTTC. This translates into CASSGNGRAGNEQFF.

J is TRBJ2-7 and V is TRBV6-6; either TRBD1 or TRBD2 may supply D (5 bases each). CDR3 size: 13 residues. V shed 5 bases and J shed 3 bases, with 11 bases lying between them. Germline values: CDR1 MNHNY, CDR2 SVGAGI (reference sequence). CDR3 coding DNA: TGTGCCAGCAGTAAACGGGACGGCTACGAGCAGTACTTC. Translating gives CASSKRDGYEQYF.

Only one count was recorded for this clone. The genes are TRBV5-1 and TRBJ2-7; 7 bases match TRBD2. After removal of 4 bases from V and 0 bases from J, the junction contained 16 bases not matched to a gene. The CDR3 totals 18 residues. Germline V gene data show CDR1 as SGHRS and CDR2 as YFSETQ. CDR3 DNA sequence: TGCGCCAGCAGCCTGCGGGAGAAAACGGTGATGAGCTCCTACGAGCAGTACTTC. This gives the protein CASSLREKTVMSSYEQYF.

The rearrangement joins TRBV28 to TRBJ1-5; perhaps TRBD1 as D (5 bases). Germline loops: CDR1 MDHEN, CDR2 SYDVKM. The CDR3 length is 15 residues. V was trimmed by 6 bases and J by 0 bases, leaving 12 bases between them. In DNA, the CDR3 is TGTGCCAGCAGGCAGGGAATTAATAGCAATCAGCCCCAGCATTTT. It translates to CASRQGINSNQPQHF.

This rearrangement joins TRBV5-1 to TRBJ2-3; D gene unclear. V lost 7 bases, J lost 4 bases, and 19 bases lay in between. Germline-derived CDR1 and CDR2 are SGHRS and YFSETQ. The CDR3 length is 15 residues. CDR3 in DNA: TGCGCCAGCGGGGTTGGCGCAACCGGCGCAGATACGCAGTATTTT. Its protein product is CASGVGATGADTQYF.

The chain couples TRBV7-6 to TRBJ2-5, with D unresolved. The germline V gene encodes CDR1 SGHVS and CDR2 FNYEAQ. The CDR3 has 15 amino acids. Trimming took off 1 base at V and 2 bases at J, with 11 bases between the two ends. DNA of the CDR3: TGTGCCAGCAGCTTAGGAGTTACTTCACAAGAGACCCAGTACTTC. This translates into CASSLGVTSQETQYF.

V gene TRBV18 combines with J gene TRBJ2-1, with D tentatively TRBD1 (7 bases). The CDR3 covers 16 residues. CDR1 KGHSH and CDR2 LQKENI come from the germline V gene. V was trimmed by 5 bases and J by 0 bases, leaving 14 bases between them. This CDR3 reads CASSGGTDYSYNEQFF. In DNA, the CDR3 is TGTGCCAGCTCAGGAGGGACAGACTACTCCTACAATGAGCAGTTCTTC.

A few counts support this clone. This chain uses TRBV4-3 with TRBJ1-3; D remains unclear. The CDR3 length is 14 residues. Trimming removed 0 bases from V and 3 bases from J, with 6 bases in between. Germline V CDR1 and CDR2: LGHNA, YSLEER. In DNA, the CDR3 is TGCGCCAGCAGCCAAGACAGTAATGGAAACACCATATATTTT. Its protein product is CASSQDSNGNTIYF.